This T cell receptor (beta chain) was captured by sequencing in a study of identical twins. Study outcomes and limitations: Monozygotic twin pairs showed more out-of-frame TCR alpha sharing than models estimated.

Unique molecular identifiers were present on the cDNA, and a universal primer site came from template switching. TCRdb redid the calling of the 5' RACE reads with MiXCR, one entry per CDR3 protein. The sample consists of about 1.7 million distinct CDR3 sequences, about 32% of them appearing once. J was trimmed by 5 bases and V by 3 bases; bases with no gene match: 13. Germline loops: CDR1 DFQATT, CDR2 SNEGSKA (reference sequence). This CDR3 has 15 amino acids. Notes on this clonotype: What it recognizes is unknown.

Sequencing used cord blood. The sequence came from a newborn girl in good health. The V gene is TRBV20-1, the J gene TRBJ2-7; 7 bases match TRBD1. CDR3 in DNA: TGCAGTGCTAGGAACCCTGGACAGGCTGGGGACGAGCAGTACTTC. It yields the protein CSARNPGQAGDEQYF.